The next 30 T cell receptor beta chains were all read from a single sample in a study of T cell responses to AZD1222 COVID-19 vaccine. Libraries were prepared by immunoSEQ multiplex PCR; TCRdb keeps only in-frame clonotypes and omits some of them. This sample has some 100,000 clones, with approximately 91% found just once. The material was peripheral blood, obtained on day 0 of AZD1222 vaccination. The receptors were gathered from an adult in good health.

This chain joins TRBV28 and TRBJ2-7; D may match TRBD1 or TRBD2 (6 bases each). The CDR3 covers 16 residues. Trimming removed 7 bases from V and 1 base from J, with 20 bases in between. Germline-derived CDR1 and CDR2 are MDHEN and SYDVKM. DNA for the CDR3: TGTGCCAGCACCCCTTGGGGGGAACAGGGTTCCTACGAGCAGTACTTC. As protein: CASTPWGEQGSYEQYF. Combining the CDR3 with reference TRBV28 and TRBJ2-7 gives the whole variable domain DVKVTQSSRYLVKRTGEKVFLECVQDMDHENMFWYRQDPGLGLRLIYFSYDVKMKEKGDIPEGYSVSREKKERFSLILESASTNQTSMYLCASTPWGEQGSYEQYFGPGTRLTVT.

The chain has TRBV6-5 and TRBJ1-5, with 8 positions matching TRBD1. This CDR3 comprises 15 residues. The V segment lost 6 bases and the J segment 2 bases; nucleotides outside the gene matches: 6. Germline CDR1 is MNHEY and CDR2 is SVGAGI. The CDR3 sequence is CASSYQGARNQPQHF. CDR3 nucleotides: TGTGCCAGCAGCTACCAGGGGGCTCGCAATCAGCCCCAGCATTTT.

The rearrangement uses TRBV6-4 and TRBJ1-5; D is uncertain. The CDR3 length is 14 residues. In germline, CDR1 is MRHNA, CDR2 SNTAGT. V lost 3 bases to trimming and J lost 2 bases, with 8 bases between them. In nucleotides, the CDR3 is TGTGCCAGCAGTGAGCGGGGTGGCAATCAGCCCCAGCATTTT. Translation gives CASSERGGNQPQHF.

V usage is TRBV24-1 and J usage is TRBJ2-3; D unresolved. Trimming removed 5 bases from V and 0 bases from J, with 2 bases in between. CDR1 KGHDR and CDR2 SFDVKD come from the germline V gene. This CDR3 region has 12 residues. The CDR3 reads CATSGSTDTQYF. CDR3 in DNA: TGTGCCACCAGTGGTAGCACAGATACGCAGTATTTT.

This clone was recorded a few times. The V call is TRBV6-5, the J call TRBJ1-1; D unclear. Trimming took off 7 bases at V and 5 bases at J, with 17 bases between the two ends. CDR1 is MNHEY and CDR2 is SVGAGI in the germline V gene. This CDR3 comprises 14 residues. CDR3 sequence (DNA): TGTGCCAGCACTCAAACGGCAAGCACTACTGAAGCTTTCTTT. Translating gives CASTQTASTTEAFF.

This rearrangement joins TRBV28 to TRBJ1-2; TRBD1 might be the D (5 bases). Trimming took off 11 bases at V and 8 bases at J, with 15 bases between the two ends. The CDR3 runs to 11 residues. Germline assignment: CDR1 MDHEN and CDR2 SYDVKM. The CDR3, as DNA: TGTGCCGGGGGGGACGCGCGGGGCTACACCTTC. Its protein is CAGGDARGYTF.

The gene calls are TRBV5-1 and TRBJ2-1, with D unclear. Between the trimmed V and J ends, which lost 0 bases and 2 bases, there was a span of 9 bases. This CDR3 contains 15 residues. Germline lookup yields CDR1 SGHRS and CDR2 YFSETQ. The CDR3 loop is CASSLGTDPYNEQFF. DNA of the CDR3: TGCGCCAGCAGCTTGGGTACAGACCCCTACAATGAGCAGTTCTTC.

The J gene is TRBJ2-1, the V gene TRBV10-3, with 10 bases identical to TRBD2. The CDR3 is 14 residues long. Germline V gene lookup returns CDR1 ENHRY and CDR2 SYGVKD. V shed 6 bases, J shed 6 bases, and the junction held 5 bases outside the gene matches. CDR3 region: CAIRAGTSANEQFF. The CDR3, as DNA: TGTGCCATCAGAGCCGGGACTAGCGCCAATGAGCAGTTCTTC.

By its share, this clone is medium-sized (0.01 to 0.1%). The V gene is TRBV6-5, the J gene TRBJ2-2; 7 bases map to TRBD1. Germline trimming cut 6 bases from V and 5 bases from J; bases unmatched to any gene: 6. Germline V gene data show CDR1 as MNHEY and CDR2 as SVGAGI. This CDR3 has 14 amino acids. CDR3 protein: CASSLGQRTGELFF. In nucleotides, the CDR3 is TGTGCCAGCAGCCTGGGACAGAGGACCGGGGAGCTGTTTTTT.

The rearrangement links TRBV28 to TRBJ2-7; the match to TRBD2 covers 8 bases. This CDR3 contains 17 residues. Germline trimming cut 4 bases from V and 5 bases from J; bases unmatched to any gene: 16. In germline, CDR1 is MDHEN, CDR2 SYDVKM. The CDR3 nucleotides are TGTGCCAGCAGTTCCCACGGGACGGGGGGGTTTGAGGACGAGCAGTACTTC. It yields the protein CASSSHGTGGFEDEQYF.

The sample holds many counts of this clone. Other DNA sequences in the sample encode the same CDR3. The J gene is TRBJ2-2, the V gene TRBV7-9; 7 positions match TRBD2. Germline V gene lookup returns CDR1 SEHNR and CDR2 FQNEAQ (reference sequence). Trimming at V came to 9 bases and at J to 5 bases, leaving 21 bases not matched to a gene. This CDR3 is 18 amino acids long. The CDR3 coding sequence is TGTGCCAGTGAACCAAAGACCGGGGGAGGGCCGGGGACCGGGGAGCTGTTTTTT. Encoded protein: CASEPKTGGGPGTGELFF.

The chain recombines TRBV25-1 with TRBJ2-2; 7 bases align to TRBD1. CDR3 length: 16 amino acids. Germline V CDR1 and CDR2: MGHDK, SYGVNS. V shed 1 base and J 4 bases; nucleotides not matched to a gene: 6. The CDR3 DNA is TGTGCCAGCAGTGAATTTAAGGGGGCAGTCACCGGGGAGCTGTTTTTT. Its protein product is CASSEFKGAVTGELFF.

In its sample, this clone was seen once. V is TRBV5-1 and J is TRBJ1-1, with 7 nucleotides matching TRBD1. The CDR3 runs to 13 residues. Germline values: CDR1 SGHRS, CDR2 YFSETQ. J was trimmed by 7 bases and V by 2 bases; bases with no gene match: 5. The CDR3 protein is CASSFGQVGEAFF. Written as DNA, the CDR3 is TGCGCCAGCAGCTTTGGACAGGTCGGTGAAGCTTTCTTT.

The chain is built from TRBV5-1 and TRBJ2-5; 12 nucleotides align to TRBD2. With 5 bases clipped from V and 0 bases from J, the junction kept 14 bases outside the gene matches. Germline V gene data show CDR1 as SGHRS and CDR2 as YFSETQ. This CDR3 contains 19 residues. CDR3 in amino acids: CASRSSTLAGGLYQETQYF. The CDR3 DNA follows: TGCGCCAGCAGGTCATCCACACTAGCGGGGGGCCTGTACCAAGAGACCCAGTACTTC. The variable domain in full, completed from reference TRBV5-1 and TRBJ2-5, reads KAGVTQTPRYLIKTRGQQVTLSCSPISGHRSVSWYQQTPGQGLQFLFEYFSETQRNKGNFPGRFSGRQFSNSRSEMNVSTLELGDSALYLCASRSSTLAGGLYQETQYFGPGTRLLVL.

The V call is TRBV7-2, the J call TRBJ2-3; D is ambiguous. From germline, CDR1 is SGHTA and CDR2 FQGNSA. Trimming removed 5 bases at V and 10 bases at J, with 13 bases between. The CDR3 sequence is 12 residues long. The CDR3 loop is CASSPSRSPQYF. The CDR3 DNA reads TGTGCCAGCAGCCCCTCGAGGTCTCCGCAGTATTTT.

V and J are TRBV9 and TRBJ1-2; TRBD1 might be the D (6 bases). Trimming removed 4 bases from V and 2 bases from J, with 12 bases in between. The CDR3 sequence is 14 residues long. The germline V gene has CDR1 SGDLS and CDR2 YYNGEE. The DNA of the CDR3 is TGTGCCAGCAGCCTAGGTGGACAGAACTATGGCTACACCTTC. Its translation is CASSLGGQNYGYTF.

The chain couples TRBV2 to TRBJ1-1; D is unresolved. The CDR3 length is 17 residues. In germline, CDR1 is SNHLY, CDR2 FYNNEI. Trimming stripped 7 bases from V and 2 bases from J, with 23 bases between. The CDR3 region is CASKGPRQTPLNTEAFF. The DNA of the CDR3 is TGTGCCAGCAAAGGGCCCAGGCAGACCCCACTAAACACTGAAGCTTTCTTT. Full variable domain (remainder filled in from reference TRBV2 and TRBJ1-1): EPEVTQTPSHQVTQMGQEVILRCVPISNHLYFYWYRQILGQKVEFLVSFYNNEISEKSEIFDDQFSVERPDGSNFTLKIRSTKLEDSAMYFCASKGPRQTPLNTEAFFGQGTRLTVV.

About this clone itself: Other DNA sequences of this sample code for an identical CDR3. V is TRBV5-1 and J is TRBJ1-2; D perhaps matches TRBD1 (5 bases). Germline V CDR1 and CDR2: SGHRS, YFSETQ. The V gene lost 3 bases and the J gene lost 3 bases, with 12 bases spanning the gap. This CDR3 region has 14 residues. The CDR3 is CASSSGGVDYGYTF. CDR3 sequence (DNA): TGCGCCAGCAGCTCGGGAGGGGTCGACTATGGCTACACCTTC.

The chain couples TRBV7-9 to TRBJ2-7; maybe TRBD2 (5 bases). Between the trimmed V and J ends, which lost 7 bases and 1 base, there was a span of 14 bases. Germline assignment: CDR1 SEHNR and CDR2 FQNEAQ (reference sequence). This CDR3 comprises 14 residues. This CDR3 is CASTKGWTSYEQYF. The CDR3 coding sequence is TGTGCCAGCACCAAAGGGTGGACTTCCTACGAGCAGTACTTC. The variable domain in full, completed from reference TRBV7-9 and TRBJ2-7, reads DTGVSQNPRHKITKRGQNVTFRCDPISEHNRLYWYRQTLGQGPEFLTYFQNEAQLEKSRLLSDRFSAERPKGSFSTLEIQRTEQGDSAMYLCASTKGWTSYEQYFGPGTRLTVT.

This chain links TRBV3-1 (or the pseudogene TRBV3-2) with TRBJ1-1; TRBD1 matches at 7 bases. V was pared by 4 bases and J by 4 bases, with 6 bases of the junction left unmatched. Per germline, CDR1 LGHDT and CDR2 YNNKEL (reference sequence). CDR3 length: 14 amino acids. CDR3 in amino acids: CASSLRGPGTEAFF. The CDR3 DNA reads TGTGCCAGCAGCCTAAGGGGGCCCGGCACTGAAGCTTTCTTT.

V usage is TRBV4-2 and J usage is TRBJ2-3, with D hard to call. Trimming took off 0 bases at V and 9 bases at J, with 7 bases between the two ends. This CDR3 has 12 amino acids. The germline CDR1 and CDR2 sequences are LGHNA and YNFKEQ. DNA for the CDR3: TGTGCCAGCAGCCAAGAAGGAGAAACGCAGTATTTT. It encodes CASSQEGETQYF.

The genes are TRBV7-9 and TRBJ1-2; the D is unclear. The germline V gene has CDR1 SEHNR and CDR2 FQNEAQ (reference sequence). The CDR3 runs to 14 residues. Trimming shortened V by 10 bases and J by 5 bases, and 20 bases separated the two germline ends. The CDR3 here is CATTLHTGGYGYTF. CDR3 DNA sequence: TGTGCCACCACTCTCCACACGGGAGGATATGGCTACACCTTC. The full variable domain, completed using reference TRBV7-9 and TRBJ1-2, is DTGVSQNPRHKITKRGQNVTFRCDPISEHNRLYWYRQTLGQGPEFLTYFQNEAQLEKSRLLSDRFSAERPKGSFSTLEIQRTEQGDSAMYLCATTLHTGGYGYTFGSGTRLTVV.

The J gene is TRBJ1-1, the V gene TRBV27; 7 positions match TRBD1. V was pared by 5 bases and J by 3 bases, with 6 bases of the junction left unmatched. The CDR3 has 14 residues. Germline V CDR1 and CDR2: MNHEY, SMNVEV (reference sequence). CDR3 nucleotides: TGTGCCAGCAGTAGGCAGGGGGTTGACACTGAAGCTTTCTTT. Encoded protein: CASSRQGVDTEAFF.

This chain uses TRBV5-1 with TRBJ2-3, with D unresolved. The CDR3 contains 12 residues. V dropped 5 bases and J dropped 5 bases, with 9 bases sitting between them. Per germline, CDR1 SGHRS and CDR2 YFSETQ. CDR3 sequence reads: CASSYSLDTQYF. In DNA, the CDR3 is TGCGCCAGCAGTTATTCTCTAGATACGCAGTATTTT.

This rearrangement joins TRBV5-1 to TRBJ1-3; D might be TRBD1 (6 bases). The CDR3 sequence is 14 residues long. V lost 0 bases and J 2 bases, leaving 6 bases between the germline ends. Germline loops: CDR1 SGHRS, CDR2 YFSETQ. This CDR3 is CASSLAGAGNTIYF. CDR3 bases: TGCGCCAGCAGCTTGGCAGGGGCTGGAAACACCATATATTTT.

The V and J genes are TRBV10-1 and TRBJ2-3, with D unclear. The CDR3 totals 15 residues. Germline CDR1 reads WNHNN; CDR2 reads SYGVQD (reference sequence). Between the trimmed V and J ends, which lost 0 bases and 2 bases, there was a span of 9 bases. CDR3 in amino acids: CASSESNLYTDTQYF. The CDR3 nucleotides read TGCGCCAGCAGTGAGTCGAACCTTTACACAGATACGCAGTATTTT.

The chain couples TRBV11-2 to TRBJ1-3; D is ambiguous. Germline CDR1 and CDR2: SGHAT and FQNNGV. This CDR3 has 14 residues. V lost 0 bases to trimming and J lost 7 bases, with 10 bases between them. Here the CDR3 reads CASSLDEDLNTIYF. The CDR3 DNA is TGTGCCAGCAGCTTAGATGAGGATTTGAACACCATATATTTT.

The chain recombines TRBV18 with TRBJ1-5, with unresolved D. Germline-derived CDR1 and CDR2 are KGHSH and LQKENI. V was cut by 3 bases and J by 0 bases, with 9 bases left in between. The CDR3 has 15 residues. The CDR3 sequence is CASSPTGDSNQPQHF. The CDR3 nucleotides are TGTGCCAGCTCACCGACGGGAGATAGCAATCAGCCCCAGCATTTT. Combining the CDR3 with reference TRBV18 and TRBJ1-5 gives the whole variable domain NAGVMQNPRHLVRRRGQEARLRCSPMKGHSHVYWYRQLPEEGLKFMVYLQKENIIDESGMPKERFSAEFPKEGPSILRIQQVVRGDSAAYFCASSPTGDSNQPQHFGDGTRLSIL.

The V gene is TRBV18, the J gene TRBJ1-5, with TRBD1 matching over 7 bases. V shed 2 bases and J 5 bases; nucleotides not matched to a gene: 3. From germline, CDR1 is KGHSH and CDR2 LQKENI. This CDR3 contains 14 residues. The CDR3 loop is CASSPVRGDQPQHF. As DNA, the CDR3 is TGTGCCAGCTCACCAGTCAGGGGGGATCAGCCCCAGCATTTT.

In DNA, the CDR3 is TGTGCCAGCGGGGGGACTAGCGGGGTCGGCCGGTGGTTCTTC. Protein sequence: CASGGTSGVGRWFF. The V gene is TRBV2, the J gene TRBJ2-1; 13 nucleotides line up with TRBD2. This CDR3 spans 14 amino acids. V shed 8 bases, J shed 15 bases, and the junction held 13 bases outside the gene matches. The germline CDR1 and CDR2 sequences are SNHLY and FYNNEI.